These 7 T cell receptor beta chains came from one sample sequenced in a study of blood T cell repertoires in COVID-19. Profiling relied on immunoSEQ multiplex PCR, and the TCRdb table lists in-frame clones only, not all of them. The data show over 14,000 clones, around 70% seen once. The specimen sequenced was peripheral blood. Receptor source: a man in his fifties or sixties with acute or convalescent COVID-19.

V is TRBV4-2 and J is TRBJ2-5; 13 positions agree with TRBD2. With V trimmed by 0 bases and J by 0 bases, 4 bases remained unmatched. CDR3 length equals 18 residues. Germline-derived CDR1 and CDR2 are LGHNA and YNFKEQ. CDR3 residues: CASSQELAGGPNQETQYF. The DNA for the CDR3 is TGTGCCAGCAGCCAAGAACTAGCGGGAGGGCCGAACCAAGAGACCCAGTACTTC.

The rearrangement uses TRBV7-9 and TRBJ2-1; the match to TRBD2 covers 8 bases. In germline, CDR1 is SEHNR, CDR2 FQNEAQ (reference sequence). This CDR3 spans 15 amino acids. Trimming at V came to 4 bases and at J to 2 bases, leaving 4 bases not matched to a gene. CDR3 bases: TGTGCCAGCAGCTCCCAGCGGGAGCCCTACAATGAGCAGTTCTTC. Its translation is CASSSQREPYNEQFF.

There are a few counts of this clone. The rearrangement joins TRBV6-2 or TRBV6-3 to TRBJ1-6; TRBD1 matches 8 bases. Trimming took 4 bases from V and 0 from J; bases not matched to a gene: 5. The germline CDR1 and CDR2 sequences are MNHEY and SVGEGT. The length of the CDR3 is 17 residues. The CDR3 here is CASSSRTGSSYNSPLHF. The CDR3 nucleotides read TGTGCCAGCAGTTCGAGGACAGGGAGCTCCTATAATTCACCCCTCCACTTT.

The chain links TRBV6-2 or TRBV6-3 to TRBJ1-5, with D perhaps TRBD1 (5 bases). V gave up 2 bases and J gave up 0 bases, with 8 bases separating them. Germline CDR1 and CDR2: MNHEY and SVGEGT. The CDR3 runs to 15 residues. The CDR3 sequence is CASSYPGLSNQPQHF. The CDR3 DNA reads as TGTGCCAGCAGTTACCCGGGACTTAGCAATCAGCCCCAGCATTTT.

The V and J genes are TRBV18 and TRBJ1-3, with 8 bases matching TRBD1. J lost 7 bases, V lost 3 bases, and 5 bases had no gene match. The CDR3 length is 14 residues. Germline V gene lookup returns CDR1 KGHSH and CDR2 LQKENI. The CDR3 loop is CASSPVNRGNTIYF. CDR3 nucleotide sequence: TGTGCCAGCTCACCGGTTAACAGGGGGAACACCATATATTTT.

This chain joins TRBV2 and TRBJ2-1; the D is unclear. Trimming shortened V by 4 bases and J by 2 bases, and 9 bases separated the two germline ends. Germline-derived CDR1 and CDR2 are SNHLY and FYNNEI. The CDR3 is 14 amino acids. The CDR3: CASSARVPYNEQFF. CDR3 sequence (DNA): TGTGCCAGCAGTGCTAGAGTACCCTACAATGAGCAGTTCTTC.

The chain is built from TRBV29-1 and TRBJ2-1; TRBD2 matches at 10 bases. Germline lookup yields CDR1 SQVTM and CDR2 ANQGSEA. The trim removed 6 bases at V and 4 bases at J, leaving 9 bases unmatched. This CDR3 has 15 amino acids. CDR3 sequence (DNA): TGCAGCGTCGCTCAGCGGGAGGGCCGGTACAATGAGCAGTTCTTC. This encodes CSVAQREGRYNEQFF.